These T cell receptor beta chains were read from a single sample in a study of blood T cell repertoires in COVID-19. TCRdb keeps only in-frame clones here, not all; method: immunoSEQ multiplex PCR. Of some 200,000 clones in the sample, 65% to 90% are singletons; the top ten hold more than 8.5%. The sample was PBMCs or T cells enriched from blood (not recorded which). The receptors were sampled from a woman aged 45-65 years with acute COVID-19. Both conserved end residues are part of each CDR3. The D gene is left open where the match is weak. The size field is filled for only some rows; it gives once, few, many or a size class.

TRBV28	TRBJ2-3	-	TRBD2	CASSLGGVRPTDTQYF	TGTGCCAGCAGCCTTGGGGGGGTGCGGCCCACAGATACGCAGTATTTT
TRBV4-1	TRBJ2-1	-	TRBD2	CASRGLAANEQFF	TGCGCCAGCAGGGGACTAGCGGCTAATGAGCAGTTCTTC
TRBV29-1	TRBJ1-2	-	-	CSVDPGVSYGYTF	TGCAGCGTTGATCCAGGGGTATCGTATGGCTACACCTTC
TRBV13	TRBJ2-7	-	TRBD2	CASSLYSGGAASYEQYF	TGTGCCAGCAGCTTATATAGCGGGGGGGCCGCTAGTTACGAGCAGTACTTC
TRBV6-4	TRBJ1-5	-	TRBD1	CASRRGRDRVIQPQHF	TGTGCCAGCAGGAGAGGGCGGGACAGGGTTATTCAGCCCCAGCATTTT
TRBV28	TRBJ1-5	-	-	CASSLALQGYDQPQHF	TGTGCCAGCAGTTTGGCTCTACAGGGATACGATCAGCCCCAGCATTTT
TRBV11-1	TRBJ1-1	once	-	CASSPGWGGTEAFF	TGTGCCAGCAGCCCTGGGTGGGGGGGCACTGAAGCTTTCTTT
TRBV23-1	TRBJ2-1	-	TRBD1	CASIKTGPLSSYNEQFF	TGCGCCAGCATCAAGACAGGGCCATTGAGCTCCTACAATGAGCAGTTCTTC
TRBV21-1	TRBJ2-1	-	-	CASSKHLRLAGIYNEQFF	TGTGCCAGCAGCAAACATCTTAGACTAGCGGGAATCTACAATGAGCAGTTCTTC
TRBV7-8	TRBJ2-7	-	-	CASSLASQTGAYEQYF	TGTGCCAGCAGCTTAGCTTCGCAAACCGGGGCCTACGAGCAGTACTTC
TRBV9	TRBJ2-7	once	-	CASSPDQAPYEQYF	TGTGCCAGCAGCCCCGACCAGGCCCCCTACGAGCAGTACTTC
TRBV29-1	TRBJ2-7	-	-	CSLYEQYF	TGCAGCCTATACGAGCAGTACTTC
TRBV7-2	TRBJ1-6	-	-	CASSFSGTNNSPLHF	TGTGCCAGCAGCTTCAGCGGGACAAATAATTCACCCCTCCACTTT
TRBV4-1	TRBJ2-2	-	TRBD2	CASSRSGTSAKNTGELFF	TGCGCCAGCAGCCGATCCGGGACTAGCGCAAAGAACACCGGGGAGCTGTTTTTT
TRBV5-1	TRBJ1-2	few	-	CASSLDARRALSNSDYGYTF	TGCGCCAGCAGCTTGGATGCGCGCAGGGCTCTGTCGAACTCTGACTATGGCTACACCTTC
TRBV7-2	TRBJ1-2	-	-	CASSLVGGSGNYGYTF	TGTGCCAGCAGCTTAGTCGGGGGTTCGGGGAACTATGGCTACACCTTC
TRBV7-2	TRBJ2-7	-	-	CASSLAASENYEQYF	TGTGCCAGCAGCTTAGCCGCTAGCGAAAACTATGAGCAGTACTTC
TRBV4-3	TRBJ2-7	once	-	CASSQELDLSYEQYF	TGCGCCAGCAGCCAAGAGCTAGACTTATCCTACGAGCAGTACTTC
TRBV4-1	TRBJ2-5	-	TRBD1	CASSQSGQGAIETQYF	TGCGCCAGCAGCCAATCCGGACAGGGGGCTATAGAGACCCAGTACTTC
TRBV27	TRBJ2-1	many	-	CASSLSGGNEQFF	TGTGCCAGCAGTTTATCGGGGGGCAATGAGCAGTTCTTC
TRBV5-6	TRBJ1-3	-	TRBD1	CASSFEGAIGNTIYF	TGTGCCAGCAGCTTTGAGGGGGCCATCGGAAACACCATATATTTT
TRBV5-6	TRBJ2-3	-	-	CASSLAGVGPESTDTQYF	TGTGCCAGCAGCTTGGCGGGGGTTGGCCCGGAAAGCACAGATACGCAGTATTTT
TRBV18	TRBJ2-3	-	TRBD1	CASSGDRSTDTQYF	TGTGCCAGCTCTGGGGACAGGAGCACAGATACGCAGTATTTT
TRBV7-3	TRBJ2-3	-	TRBD2	CASSPTALAGVADTQYF	TGTGCCAGCAGCCCCACAGCCCTAGCGGGAGTTGCAGATACGCAGTATTTT
TRBV28	TRBJ2-6	-	-	CASSLTGLGSGANVLTF	TGTGCCAGCAGTTTAACGGGGTTGGGTTCTGGGGCCAACGTCCTGACTTTC
TRBV6-5	TRBJ2-7	-	-	CASRALVAYEQYF	TGTGCCAGCAGGGCACTAGTGGCCTACGAGCAGTACTTC
TRBV11-3	TRBJ2-5	few	-	CASRGGLSQESETQYF	TGTGCCAGCAGGGGGGGGCTCTCACAGGAATCGGAGACCCAGTACTTC
TRBV7-2	TRBJ2-7	-	-	CASSPVAGVIYEQYF	TGTGCCAGCAGCCCGGTGGCAGGCGTAATCTACGAGCAGTACTTC
TRBV19	TRBJ1-6	-	-	CASSIIGGYNSPLHF	TGTGCCAGTAGTATAATTGGAGGGTACAATTCACCCCTCCACTTT
TRBV10-3	TRBJ2-7	-	TRBD2	CATSGGREQYF	TGTGCCACTAGCGGGGGGCGGGAGCAGTACTTC
TRBV18	TRBJ2-2	-	-	CASSLNQGVGELFF	TGTGCCAGCTCACTCAATCAGGGCGTCGGGGAGCTGTTTTTT
TRBV3-1/TRBV3-2	TRBJ1-1	-	-	CASSQGHHTEAFF	TGTGCCAGCAGCCAGGGACACCACACTGAAGCTTTCTTT
TRBV24-1	TRBJ2-2	-	-	CATSDLSRETGELFF	TGTGCCACCAGTGATTTGTCCAGGGAAACCGGGGAGCTGTTTTTT
TRBV5-5	TRBJ1-4	-	TRBD1	CASSLVRQGAREKLFF	TGTGCCAGCAGCTTGGTCAGACAGGGGGCGAGGGAAAAACTGTTTTTT
TRBV9	TRBJ1-6	-	TRBD1	CASSPRTGGPLHF	TGTGCCAGCAGCCCCCGGACAGGGGGACCCCTCCACTTT
TRBV19	TRBJ2-1	-	-	CASSIGAEQFF	TGTGCCAGTAGTATAGGGGCTGAGCAGTTCTTC
TRBV3-1/TRBV3-2	TRBJ2-3	-	-	CASSQVAAKTQYF	TGTGCCAGCAGCCAAGTTGCTGCGAAGACGCAGTATTTT
TRBV7-9	TRBJ1-4	-	TRBD1	CASSRQGDNEKLFF	TGTGCCAGCAGCCGACAGGGGGATAATGAAAAACTGTTTTTT
TRBV28	TRBJ1-2	-	-	CASSSSGQGTRGYTF	TGTGCCAGCAGCTCGAGTGGGCAGGGAACGCGTGGCTACACCTTC
TRBV6-6	TRBJ2-2	-	TRBD2	CAGSLRRGGAGELFF	TGTGCCGGAAGCCTCAGGCGGGGGGGCGCCGGGGAGCTGTTTTTT
TRBV14	TRBJ1-1	-	-	CASSPSLIRDTEAFF	TGTGCCAGCAGCCCGAGCCTAATCCGGGACACTGAAGCTTTCTTT
TRBV5-1	TRBJ1-2	-	-	CASSLWLVANYGYTF	TGCGCCAGCAGCTTGTGGTTAGTGGCTAACTATGGCTACACCTTC
TRBV11-2	TRBJ1-6	-	TRBD1	CASSFRSGTGGYSPLHF	TGTGCCAGCAGCTTTAGGTCCGGGACAGGGGGATATTCACCCCTCCACTTT
TRBV2	TRBJ1-2	once	TRBD1	CASSRQGLSYGYTF	TGTGCCAGCAGTAGACAGGGTCTCTCATATGGCTACACCTTC
TRBV11-2	TRBJ1-2	few	TRBD1	CASSLVPRTGGQDYTF	TGTGCCAGCAGCTTAGTACCCAGGACAGGGGGCCAGGACTACACCTTC
TRBV11-3	TRBJ2-1	-	TRBD1	CASSLDKLGVAGGSYNEQFF	TGTGCCAGCAGCTTAGATAAGTTAGGGGTGGCAGGGGGCTCCTACAATGAGCAGTTCTTC
TRBV29-1	TRBJ2-5	-	-	CSVQDGAGETQYF	TGCAGCGTTCAGGACGGAGCGGGAGAGACCCAGTACTTC
TRBV19	TRBJ2-1	-	TRBD1	CASSGRQGNSYNEQFF	TGTGCCAGTAGTGGCCGACAGGGAAACTCCTACAATGAGCAGTTCTTC
TRBV28	TRBJ2-7	-	-	CASRAVDGYEQYF	TGTGCCAGCAGGGCTGTCGATGGCTACGAGCAGTACTTC
TRBV19	TRBJ1-2	-	-	CASSNVVARGRGGYGYTF	TGTGCCAGTAGTAACGTGGTGGCACGGGGACGAGGGGGCTATGGCTACACCTTC
TRBV7-7	TRBJ2-1	-	-	CASSLGGGPYNEQFF	TGTGCTAGCAGCTTGGGCGGGGGCCCGTACAATGAGCAGTTCTTC
TRBV12-3/TRBV12-4	TRBJ1-2	-	TRBD1	CASSLGTGNGYTF	TGTGCCAGCAGTTTAGGGACAGGGAATGGCTACACCTTC
TRBV11-2	TRBJ1-3	many	TRBD1	CASSARQGSSGNTIYF	TGTGCCAGCAGCGCCCGACAGGGAAGCTCCGGAAACACCATATATTTT
TRBV18	TRBJ2-7	-	-	CASSPTEIYEQYF	TGTGCCAGCTCACCCACAGAAATCTACGAGCAGTACTTC